The 27 T cell receptor beta chains given below trace back to one sample, sequenced in a study of PD-1 blockade in classical Hodgkin lymphoma. In every patient, relapse followed autologous stem cell transplantation, while exposure to brentuximab vedotin differed. Assay used: immunoSEQ multiplex PCR; TCRdb lists only in-frame clones, some missing. The sample consists of about 2,100 clones, approximately 85% of them appearing once. The sample was peripheral blood mononuclear cells (PBMCs), taken at baseline. The receptors derive from a human donor with classical Hodgkin lymphoma.

This sequence joins TRBV16 and TRBJ1-1; D gene uncertain. This CDR3 has 16 residues. V was shortened by 0 bases and J by 4 bases, with 15 bases between the two germline ends. Germline V gene sequence: CDR1 KGHSY, CDR2 FQNENV. CDR3 loop: CASSQSEEVGGTEAFF. In nucleotides, the CDR3 is TGTGCCAGCAGCCAATCGGAGGAGGTCGGAGGCACTGAAGCTTTCTTT.

DNA of the CDR3: TGTGCCAGCAGCTACGTGGGTAATGAGCAGTTCTTC. Its translation is CASSYVGNEQFF. V and J are TRBV11-2 and TRBJ2-1; D gene ambiguous. V was cut by 4 bases and J by 7 bases, with 8 bases left in between. Looked up from germline, CDR1 is SGHAT and CDR2 is FQNNGV. The CDR3 is 12 amino acids.

V and J are TRBV14 and TRBJ1-6; D is undetermined. Germline CDR1 reads SGHDN; CDR2 reads FVKESK. The CDR3 runs to 15 residues. Trimming left V 0 bases short and J 0 bases short, with 3 bases between. This CDR3 reads CASSQDSSYNSPLHF. CDR3 sequence (DNA): TGTGCCAGCAGCCAAGACAGCTCCTATAATTCACCCCTCCACTTT.

The chain joins TRBV11-1 to TRBJ2-5; TRBD2 matches at 8 bases. The CDR3 is 17 amino acids. Germline CDR1 SGHAT, CDR2 FQDESV (reference sequence). V lost 0 bases to trimming and J lost 7 bases; unmatched junction nucleotides: 13. CDR3 amino acids: CASSLAGGTSGLGTQYF. The CDR3 coding sequence is TGTGCCAGCAGCTTAGCCGGAGGGACTAGTGGGCTGGGGACCCAGTACTTC. Full variable domain (missing parts from reference TRBV11-1 and TRBJ2-5): EAEVAQSPRYKITEKSQAVAFWCDPISGHATLYWYRQILGQGPELLVQFQDESVVDDSQLPKDRFSAERLKGVDSTLKIQPAELGDSAMYLCASSLAGGTSGLGTQYFGPGTRLLVL.

This rearrangement joins TRBV5-1 to TRBJ1-1; D is uncertain. The germline V and J ends were trimmed by 1 base and 6 bases, with 13 bases remaining between them. CDR3 length equals 14 residues. Looked up from germline, CDR1 is SGHRS and CDR2 is YFSETQ. The CDR3 region is CASSLSISVPEAFF. In DNA, the CDR3 is TGCGCCAGCAGCTTGAGTATCTCTGTTCCTGAAGCTTTCTTT.

The gene calls are TRBV27 and TRBJ1-1, with 7 nucleotides matching TRBD1. Germline-derived CDR1 and CDR2 are MNHEY and SMNVEV (reference sequence). The CDR3 has 13 amino acids. V shed 6 bases and J 5 bases; nucleotides not matched to a gene: 6. The DNA of the CDR3 is TGTGCCAGCAGATATACAGGGGAGACTGAAGCTTTCTTT. Its translation is CASRYTGETEAFF.

This clone was observed a single time. The chain joins TRBV27 to TRBJ1-1; the D is unclear. The germline V gene encodes CDR1 MNHEY and CDR2 SMNVEV (reference sequence). The CDR3 has 13 residues. Trimming took 6 bases from V and 4 from J, leaving 12 bases between them. CDR3 region: CASSRIMSTEAFF. As DNA, the CDR3 is TGTGCCAGCAGCCGGATTATGAGCACTGAAGCTTTCTTT.

This chain joins TRBV27 and TRBJ2-7; 11 positions agree with TRBD1. J was trimmed by 10 bases and V by 0 bases; bases with no gene match: 8. CDR1 and CDR2 from the germline V gene are MNHEY and SMNVEV (reference sequence). The CDR3 consists of 15 residues. CDR3 residues: CASSLSGGTGGPQYF. The CDR3 DNA sequence: TGTGCCAGCAGTTTATCGGGGGGGACAGGGGGACCTCAGTACTTC.

The genes are TRBV19 and TRBJ2-1; maybe TRBD2 (6 bases). This CDR3 has 15 amino acids. V shed 5 bases and J shed 8 bases, with 19 bases lying between them. Germline loops: CDR1 LNHDA, CDR2 SQIVND (reference sequence). CDR3 sequence reads: CASSAGIGGFYEQFF. In DNA, the CDR3 is TGTGCCAGTAGTGCGGGGATAGGCGGCTTCTATGAGCAGTTCTTC.

The CDR3 sequence: CASSLNRAGELFF. CDR3 DNA sequence: TGTGCCAGCAGCTTAAACAGGGCCGGGGAGCTGTTTTTT. V and J are TRBV7-2 and TRBJ2-2; tentatively, D is TRBD1 (6 bases). V was pared by 2 bases and J by 6 bases, with 7 bases between. The germline V gene has CDR1 SGHTA and CDR2 FQGNSA. The CDR3 sequence is 13 residues long.

The chain links TRBV28 to TRBJ2-6; 7 nucleotides align to TRBD1. Germline assignment: CDR1 MDHEN and CDR2 SYDVKM. The CDR3 contains 17 residues. J gave up 0 bases and V 7 bases, and 9 bases lay outside the gene matches. This CDR3 reads CASKPGGSFSGANVLTF. The CDR3, as DNA: TGTGCCAGCAAGCCAGGGGGTTCCTTCTCTGGGGCCAACGTCCTGACTTTC.

The V call is TRBV2, the J call TRBJ2-3, with 12 bases matching TRBD1. From germline, CDR1 is SNHLY and CDR2 FYNNEI. The CDR3 contains 16 residues. The J segment lost 6 bases and the V segment lost 0 bases, leaving 4 bases of the junction unmatched. The CDR3 spells CASSEAGTGGLDTQYF. CDR3 nucleotides: TGTGCCAGCAGTGAAGCCGGGACAGGGGGCCTGGATACGCAGTATTTT.

V usage is TRBV27 and J usage is TRBJ1-5, with a weak D call TRBD1 (5 bases). CDR3 length: 16 amino acids. Deletions cut 8 bases from V and 2 bases from J, with 19 bases between. Per germline, CDR1 MNHEY and CDR2 SMNVEV (reference sequence). CDR3 DNA sequence: TGTGCCAGCCGCCGGGGGGGGATCCGGGGCAATCAGCCCCAGCATTTT. Protein sequence: CASRRGGIRGNQPQHF.

This chain joins TRBV7-2 and TRBJ2-7; TRBD1 matches 11 bases. V lost 3 bases to trimming and J lost 6 bases; unmatched junction nucleotides: 4. The CDR3 totals 14 residues. CDR1 SGHTA and CDR2 FQGNSA come from the germline V gene. The CDR3 spells CASSFSGTGGEQYF. The CDR3 coding sequence is TGTGCCAGCAGCTTCAGTGGGACAGGGGGCGAGCAGTACTTC. The full variable domain, with the rest looked up from reference TRBV7-2 and TRBJ2-7, is GAGVSQSPSNKVTEKGKDVELRCDPISGHTALYWYRQSLGQGLEFLIYFQGNSAPDKSGLPSDRFSAERTGGSVSTLTIQRTQQEDSAVYLCASSFSGTGGEQYFGPGTRLTVT.

The chain employs TRBV10-1 and TRBJ2-7; possibly TRBD1 for D (6 bases). This CDR3 is 16 amino acids long. Trimming left V 4 bases short and J 4 bases short, with 20 bases between. Germline CDR1 WNHNN, CDR2 SYGVQD (reference sequence). The CDR3 region has the DNA TGCGCCAGCAGTGGTCACAGGGAGTGCGCAAAATACGAGCAGTACTTC. Translating it yields CASSGHRECAKYEQYF.

This CDR3 reads CASSSTTSGETQYF. The CDR3, as DNA: TGTGCCAGCAGCTCCACAACTAGCGGAGAGACCCAGTACTTC. J is TRBJ2-5 and V is TRBV5-5; 8 positions match TRBD2. Germline V CDR1 and CDR2: SGHKS, YYEKEE (reference sequence). V shed 3 bases, J shed 4 bases, and the junction held 5 bases outside the gene matches. The CDR3 covers 14 residues.

The chain couples TRBV6-6 to TRBJ1-6; D not certain. Trimming removed 0 bases from V and 10 bases from J, with 10 bases in between. Looked up from germline, CDR1 is MNHNY and CDR2 is SVGAGI (reference sequence). The length of the CDR3 is 14 residues. Written as DNA, the CDR3 is TGTGCCAGCAGTTACTCAGGGCATCAGTCACCCCTCCACTTT. It codes for CASSYSGHQSPLHF.

Only a few counts were recorded for this clone. J is TRBJ1-1 and V is TRBV19; 7 nucleotides align to TRBD1. Trimming at V came to 7 bases and at J to 1 base, leaving 3 bases not matched to a gene. Germline loops: CDR1 LNHDA, CDR2 SQIVND (reference sequence). The CDR3 consists of 13 residues. CDR3 sequence reads: CASKDRANTEAFF. The DNA of the CDR3 is TGTGCCAGTAAAGACAGGGCGAACACTGAAGCTTTCTTT.

This chain joins TRBV14 and TRBJ1-2; D is perhaps TRBD1 (5 bases). V was pared by 3 bases and J by 2 bases, with 7 bases between. CDR1 and CDR2 from the germline V gene are SGHDN and FVKESK. This CDR3 has 13 amino acids. The CDR3 nucleotides read TGTGCCAGCAGCCAGGCAGGGAACTATGGCTACACCTTC. Translated: CASSQAGNYGYTF.

V usage is TRBV6-6 and J usage is TRBJ2-1, with 7 bases that match TRBD1. CDR1 and CDR2 from the germline V gene are MNHNY and SVGAGI (reference sequence). The CDR3 length is 14 residues. The V gene end was trimmed by 8 bases and the J gene end by 4 bases; junction bases not matched to a gene: 8. This CDR3 is CASFTGDPYNEQFF. The CDR3 DNA is TGTGCCAGCTTTACAGGGGATCCATACAATGAGCAGTTCTTC.

The chain recombines TRBV6-4 with TRBJ1-2; 7 bases are shared with TRBD1. Germline CDR1 is MRHNA and CDR2 is SNTAGT. The junction had 9 bases not matched to a gene; V was cut back by 2 bases and J by 6 bases. The CDR3 contains 15 residues. The CDR3 coding sequence is TGTGCCAGCAGTGACACCCCACAGGGGTTAGATGGCTACACCTTC. It specifies CASSDTPQGLDGYTF.

V and J are TRBV11-3 and TRBJ2-2; weak D call: TRBD2 (5 bases). The V end lost 5 bases, the J end lost 5 bases, and 9 bases lay between the germline ends. Germline CDR1 SGHNT, CDR2 YENEEA. The CDR3 is 13 residues long. The CDR3, as DNA: TGTGCCAGCAGCCTAAAGCGGACCGGGGAGCTGTTTTTT. It codes for CASSLKRTGELFF.

The chain has TRBV9 and TRBJ2-5; 7 bases align to TRBD2. CDR3 size: 15 residues. Unmatched junction bases numbered 4, after V lost 0 bases and J lost 2 bases. Germline CDR1 SGDLS, CDR2 YYNGEE. CDR3 protein: CASSVAGGKQETQYF. The DNA for the CDR3 is TGTGCCAGCAGCGTAGCGGGGGGAAAACAAGAGACCCAGTACTTC.

This clone is classed as hyperexpanded. The chain employs TRBV4-1 and TRBJ1-1, with D perhaps matching TRBD1 (5 bases). Germline CDR1 and CDR2: MGHRA and YSYEKL. The V and J ends lost 5 bases and 4 bases respectively, with 17 bases between them. CDR3 size: 15 residues. This CDR3 reads CASSINFDSVTEAFF. The CDR3 nucleotides read TGCGCCAGCAGCATCAATTTCGACAGTGTCACTGAAGCTTTCTTT.

The gene calls are TRBV2 and TRBJ2-1, with 11 bases aligning to TRBD2. Per germline, CDR1 SNHLY and CDR2 FYNNEI. Trimming at V came to 6 bases and at J to 7 bases, leaving 8 bases not matched to a gene. The CDR3 is 15 residues long. CDR3 loop: CASRGLAGGGNEQFF. Here the CDR3 DNA reads TGTGCCAGCAGAGGGTTAGCGGGAGGGGGAAATGAGCAGTTCTTC.

The chain couples TRBV6-5 to TRBJ2-1; TRBD2 is a possible D gene (7 bases). The length of the CDR3 is 15 residues. The ends were cut back, 4 bases at V and 3 bases at J, with 13 bases in the middle. Germline-derived CDR1 and CDR2 are MNHEY and SVGAGI. In DNA, the CDR3 is TGTGCCAGCAGTTCCCCGGGGGGACACTACAATGAGCAGTTCTTC. As protein: CASSSPGGHYNEQFF.

The V and J genes are TRBV5-6 and TRBJ2-5; 9 bases fit TRBD1. CDR1 SGHDT and CDR2 YYEEEE come from the germline V gene. With V trimmed by 8 bases and J by 5 bases, 1 base remained unmatched. The CDR3 contains 11 residues. The CDR3 spells CASDRGETQYF. CDR3 nucleotide sequence: TGTGCCAGTGACAGGGGGGAGACCCAGTACTTC.